The 17 T cell receptor beta chains reported below all come from one sample, sequenced in a study of spatial heterogeneity in lung cancer (dated by TCRdb to between 2017 and 2020). Interpreted using the paper, the time point label stands for: sample taken at primary tumor resection. Library construction relied on 5' RACE. TCRdb records NextSeq 500 as the sequencer. Using fastp at Q25 and MiXCR, TCRdb reprocessed the public reads and kept productive beta chains. Records with the same CDR3 protein are collapsed into one entry carrying the most frequent genes and DNA. Recorded for this sample are approximately 5,700 distinct CDR3 sequences; under 10% of them occurred a single time. Roughly 32% of the sample rests with the top ten. The full study reports these points: The tumor nonsynonymous mutation count correlated with the number of expanded alpha and beta TCRs within the tumor.

Their cognate antigens are unknown. This specimen consisted of lung tumor tissue, obtained at surgery. These receptors all come from a female donor with early-stage non-small cell lung cancer.

This clonotype was found many times. The rearrangement joins TRBV3-1 to TRBJ2-1; perhaps TRBD2 as D (5 bases). V lost 1 base to trimming and J lost 7 bases, with 14 bases between them. Germline V CDR1 and CDR2: LGHDT, YNNKEL (reference sequence). The CDR3 spans 15 residues. The CDR3 nucleotides are TGTGCCAGCAGCCAAGGGGGTAGCGAGTATAATGAGCAGTTCTTC. Translating gives CASSQGGSEYNEQFF.

In this sample, this clonotype turned up a few times. The chain recombines TRBV28 with TRBJ1-4, with TRBD1 matching 7 bases. Germline V gene sequence: CDR1 MDHEN, CDR2 SYDVKM. The V gene end was trimmed by 5 bases and the J gene end by 7 bases; junction bases not matched to a gene: 7. The CDR3 is made up of 14 amino acids. The CDR3 DNA follows: TGTGCCAGCAGTCCAGGGGGTCCAGTTGAAAAACTGTTTTTT. This translates into CASSPGGPVEKLFF.

Concerning this clonotype itself: Possible read error: a much larger clone is one base away. The rearrangement joins TRBV12-3 or TRBV12-4 to TRBJ1-5, with D maybe TRBD1 (6 bases). V dropped 4 bases and J dropped 9 bases, with 13 bases sitting between them. The CDR3 totals 13 residues. The CDR3 DNA follows: TGTGCCAGCAGTTCATACAGGGATCGGCCCCAGCATTTT. It specifies CASSSYRDRPQHF.

This clonotype was counted ten times or more. This rearrangement joins TRBV6-5 to TRBJ1-5; D unclear. The germline CDR1 and CDR2 sequences are MNHEY and SVGAGI. The V end was cut by 2 bases, the J end by 0 bases, with 14 bases between. The CDR3 contains 17 residues. The CDR3 bases are TGTGCCAGCAGTTACCCCCGAGACAATTATAGCAATCAGCCCCAGCATTTT. It encodes CASSYPRDNYSNQPQHF.

This clonotype was observed at least ten times. The V and J genes are TRBV5-6 and TRBJ1-3; D is undetermined. The ends were cut back, 0 bases at V and 0 bases at J, with 10 bases in the middle. CDR3 size: 16 residues. The V gene's germline CDR1 is SGHDT and CDR2 YYEEEE. The CDR3 sequence is CASSLEGLSSGNTIYF. In nucleotides, the CDR3 is TGTGCCAGCAGCTTGGAGGGCCTGAGCTCTGGAAACACCATATATTTT.

This clonotype was seen once. The V and J genes are TRBV12-3 or TRBV12-4 and TRBJ2-2; 7 bases are shared with TRBD1. This CDR3 contains 15 residues. The V segment lost 3 bases and the J segment 3 bases; nucleotides outside the gene matches: 4. The DNA for the CDR3 is TGTGCCAGCAGTTTGGGACAGTCTCACACCGGGGAGCTGTTTTTT. Protein sequence: CASSLGQSHTGELFF.

This clonotype was seen a few times. This may stem from a read error, because a much larger clone lies one nucleotide away. This chain joins TRBV28 and TRBJ1-5, with a tentative D call TRBD1 (6 bases). Looked up from germline, CDR1 is MDHEN and CDR2 is SYDVKM. This CDR3 has 16 residues. The CDR3 DNA reads TGTGCCAGCAATTTACCCACAGGGACACCAAATCAGCCCCAGCATTTT. This gives the protein CASNLPTGTPNQPQHF.

Judged by abundance, this clonotype is medium-sized. The rearrangement uses TRBV28 and TRBJ1-5; D is ambiguous. Germline V gene data show CDR1 as MDHEN and CDR2 as SYDVKM. Trimming left V 2 bases short and J 1 base short, with 6 bases between. This CDR3 is built from 14 residues. The CDR3 here is CASSLVQSNQPQHF. The CDR3 region has the DNA TGTGCCAGCAGTTTAGTACAGAGCAATCAGCCCCAGCATTTT.

This chain joins TRBV7-2 and TRBJ2-7; no reliable D call. Germline assignment: CDR1 SGHTA and CDR2 FQGNSA. The CDR3 runs to 15 residues. Trimming took off 2 bases at V and 0 bases at J, with 11 bases between the two ends. The CDR3 nucleotides are TGTGCCAGCAGCTTATCAGGCGGTAGCTCCTACGAGCAGTACTTC. The encoded protein is CASSLSGGSSYEQYF.

This clonotype is medium-sized within its sample. CDR3 DNA: TGTGCCAGCACCTTGACAGGGATGGGGTCCTACGAGCAGTACTTC. Its translation: CASTLTGMGSYEQYF. The chain couples TRBV27 to TRBJ2-7; 7 bases are shared with TRBD1. The J segment lost 1 base and the V segment lost 7 bases, leaving 10 bases of the junction unmatched. Germline loops: CDR1 MNHEY, CDR2 SMNVEV (reference sequence). The CDR3 spans 15 residues.

By frequency in the sample, this clonotype is medium-sized (0.01 to 0.1%). V gene TRBV27 combines with J gene TRBJ1-6, with unresolved D. Germline V gene lookup returns CDR1 MNHEY and CDR2 SMNVEV (reference sequence). Trimming stripped 2 bases from V and 5 bases from J, with 13 bases between. The CDR3 length is 16 residues. The DNA for the CDR3 is TGTGCCAGCAGTTTAGGTGGAACCGGCAATAATTCACCCCTCCACTTT. Its translation is CASSLGGTGNNSPLHF.

This clonotype occurred many times. The genes are TRBV20-1 and TRBJ1-5; TRBD1 is a possible D gene (5 bases). Trimming left V 6 bases short and J 2 bases short, with 17 bases between. Germline V gene data show CDR1 as DFQATT and CDR2 as SNEGSKA (reference sequence). This CDR3 spans 15 amino acids. The CDR3 DNA reads TGCAGTGCCCCGGCCGGGGGGAATGGCAATCAGCCCCAGCATTTT. Its translation is CSAPAGGNGNQPQHF.

This clonotype is deemed medium-sized. The CDR3 is CASSLPGFYEQYF. The CDR3 region has the DNA TGTGCCAGCAGTTTACCGGGTTTCTACGAGCAGTACTTC. V is TRBV28 and J is TRBJ2-7; no definite D call. CDR1 is MDHEN and CDR2 is SYDVKM in the germline V gene. V lost 2 bases and J lost 3, with 8 bases in between. The CDR3 extends over 13 amino acids.

This clonotype was recorded at least ten times. This chain connects TRBV20-1 to TRBJ1-1; 11 bases fit TRBD1. V was clipped by 5 bases and J by 5 bases; unmatched bases: 7. The CDR3 loop spans 14 amino acids. CDR1 and CDR2 from the germline V gene are DFQATT and SNEGSKA (reference sequence). The DNA for the CDR3 is TGCAGTGCTCGGACAGGGGGCTCAGGTACTGAAGCTTTCTTT. It encodes CSARTGGSGTEAFF.

In its sample, this clonotype was seen many times. The V gene is TRBV2, the J gene TRBJ2-5; D ambiguous. V shed 8 bases and J shed 4 bases, with 8 bases lying between them. CDR3 length: 11 residues. CDR1 and CDR2 from the germline V gene are SNHLY and FYNNEI. CDR3 in DNA: TGTGCCAGCGGGATTCGAGAGACCCAGTACTTC. It codes for CASGIRETQYF. Complete variable domain (other parts from reference TRBV2 and TRBJ2-5): EPEVTQTPSHQVTQMGQEVILRCVPISNHLYFYWYRQILGQKVEFLVSFYNNEISEKSEIFDDQFSVERPDGSNFTLKIRSTKLEDSAMYFCASGIRETQYFGPGTRLLVL.

This clonotype counts as medium-sized (0.01 to 0.1%). The gene calls are TRBV6-1 and TRBJ1-5; D remains ambiguous. Looked up from germline, CDR1 is MNHNS and CDR2 is SASEGT. V was shortened by 7 bases and J by 7 bases, with 11 bases between the two germline ends. The CDR3 runs 12 residues. CDR3 loop: CASTQMGQPQHF. The CDR3, as DNA: TGTGCCAGCACCCAAATGGGACAGCCCCAGCATTTT.

In this sample, this clonotype turned up many times. The rearrangement uses TRBV9 and TRBJ1-2; no clear D. V lost 0 bases and J lost 2, with 8 bases in between. Germline V gene data show CDR1 as SGDLS and CDR2 as YYNGEE. This CDR3 has 14 amino acids. CDR3 in amino acids: CASSVDGQNYGYTF. As DNA, the CDR3 is TGTGCCAGCAGCGTAGATGGGCAGAACTATGGCTACACCTTC.